This is a list of T cell receptor beta chains from one sample in a study of T cell changes during pregnancy in multiple sclerosis. The repertoire was sequenced with immunoSEQ multiplex PCR; TCRdb's copy has only in-frame clones and lacks some. The data hold fewer than 45,000 clones, with roughly nine tenths observed a single time. The sample here was CD4+ T cells from peripheral blood mononuclear cells, taken in the first trimester of pregnancy. The origin of the receptors is a female donor with multiple sclerosis, enrolled in a pregnancy study. CDR3s include the opening cysteine and the closing phenylalanine or tryptophan. D genes are given only for firm matches. Clone size is not always given. Where it is, it says once, few, many or a class for expanded clones.

abundance | j_gene | d_gene | v_gene | CDR3aa | CDR3nt
- | TRBJ1-5 | TRBD1 | TRBV6-1 | CASSERGQGGQPQHF | TGTGCCAGCAGTGAACGCGGACAGGGGGGTCAGCCCCAGCATTTT
once | TRBJ1-2 | TRBD1 | TRBV28 | CASSFGAGGEYGYTF | TGTGCCAGCAGTTTTGGGGCAGGGGGTGAATATGGCTACACCTTC
once | TRBJ1-2 | TRBD1 | TRBV5-1 | CASSWGQTNYGYTF | TGCGCCAGCAGCTGGGGACAGACCAACTATGGCTACACCTTC
- | TRBJ2-3 | TRBD2 | TRBV27 | CASSSIAGGFFGGTDTQYF | TGTGCCAGCAGTTCTATAGCGGGAGGGTTTTTTGGTGGCACAGATACGCAGTATTTT
- | TRBJ2-7 | - | TRBV16 | CASSQSTSAGSREQYF | TGTGCCAGCAGCCAATCGACGTCGGCAGGTTCGCGAGAGCAGTACTTC
- | TRBJ1-4 | - | TRBV30 | CAWSLGEKLFF | TGTGCCTGGAGTCTCGGGGAAAAACTGTTTTTT
- | TRBJ2-7 | TRBD1 | TRBV5-1 | CASAQRPGQGAHEQYF | TGCGCCAGCGCCCAAAGGCCGGGACAGGGTGCTCACGAGCAGTACTTC
- | TRBJ1-1 | TRBD1 | TRBV30 | CAWNHRGSEAFF | TGTGCCTGGAACCACAGGGGGTCTGAAGCTTTCTTT
- | TRBJ2-1 | - | TRBV27 | CASRRPTQDEQFF | TGTGCCAGCAGGAGACCCACGCAGGATGAGCAGTTCTTC
- | TRBJ2-5 | TRBD1 | TRBV7-9 | CASSLGGRGGETQYF | TGTGCCAGCAGCTTAGGGGGGCGAGGGGGCGAGACCCAGTACTTC
- | TRBJ2-6 | - | TRBV5-1 | CASSLENLQVLTF | TGCGCCAGCAGCTTGGAAAACCTCCAGGTCCTGACTTTC
- | TRBJ1-1 | - | TRBV7-2 | CASSLQGLNTEAFF | TGTGCCAGCAGCCTCCAGGGCCTGAACACTGAAGCTTTCTTT
- | TRBJ1-1 | - | TRBV6-6 | CASYSDSPNTEAFF | TGTGCCAGTTACTCGGACAGTCCTAACACTGAAGCTTTCTTT
- | TRBJ1-4 | TRBD1 | TRBV5-1 | CASSLREQGRREKLFF | TGCGCCAGCAGCTTAAGAGAACAGGGGAGGAGGGAAAAACTGTTTTTT
- | TRBJ1-2 | - | TRBV5-1 | CASSVDIYGYTF | TGCGCCAGCAGCGTGGACATCTATGGCTACACCTTC
- | TRBJ2-2 | TRBD1 | TRBV29-1 | CSAEDRVNTGELFF | TGCAGCGCGGAAGACAGGGTGAACACCGGGGAGCTGTTTTTT
- | TRBJ1-1 | TRBD1 | TRBV29-1 | CSVLYLDRAKSEAFF | TGCAGCGTTCTTTATTTGGACAGGGCGAAATCTGAAGCTTTCTTT
- | TRBJ1-6 | TRBD1 | TRBV29-1 | CSVKQGDNSPLHF | TGCAGCGTGAAACAGGGGGATAATTCACCCCTCCACTTT
- | TRBJ1-2 | TRBD1 | TRBV5-1 | CASSLAGQGIYTF | TGCGCCAGCAGCTTGGCGGGACAGGGGATCTACACCTTC
- | TRBJ1-6 | - | TRBV6-6 | CASSYSTGRDSPLHF | TGTGCCAGCAGTTACAGTACAGGGAGGGATTCACCCCTCCACTTT
- | TRBJ2-5 | TRBD2 | TRBV18 | CASSPWTSGSIETQYF | TGTGCCAGCTCACCCTGGACTAGCGGGAGTATAGAGACCCAGTACTTC
- | TRBJ2-5 | - | TRBV5-4 | CASSLVGEETQYF | TGTGCCAGCAGCTTGGTGGGAGAAGAGACCCAGTACTTC
- | TRBJ2-7 | - | TRBV6-5 | CATRGSTYEQYF | TGTGCCACTCGCGGTTCGACCTACGAGCAGTACTTC
once | TRBJ2-1 | TRBD2 | TRBV30 | CAWSASGGANEQFF | TGTGCCTGGAGTGCCAGCGGGGGGGCCAATGAGCAGTTCTTC